This T cell receptor beta chain was obtained from a study of T cells of healthy individuals. TCRdb independently ran MiXCR on the 5' RACE reads; one entry per CDR3 protein. The sample yields around 98,000 distinct CDR3 sequences, 17% seen once. This clonotype was counted between two and nine times. Germline CDR1 and CDR2: SGHVS and FQNEAQ. The CDR3 covers 14 residues. Trimming pared 2 bases from V and 1 base from J, leaving 8 bases between. The receptor was isolated from a human donor in good health. This chain joins TRBV7-8 and TRBJ2-5; D is unclear. This CDR3 reads CASSLSATQETQYF. The CDR3 coding sequence is TGTGCCAGCAGCTTAAGTGCCACCCAAGAGACCCAGTACTTC.